This TCR beta chain emerged from a study of control samples from healthy donors and cancer patients. Some clones are missing from TCRdb's copy, which holds only in-frame ones; the method was immunoSEQ multiplex PCR. The profile shows 150,000 to 180,000 clones, roughly 94% of them singletons. Germline V gene sequence: CDR1 WSHSY, CDR2 SAAADI. V shed 5 bases and J 7 bases; nucleotides not matched to a gene: 4. The CDR3 sequence is 12 residues long. This TCR derives from a man aged 35-49 years in good health. The sequenced sample consisted of blood. The gene calls are TRBV10-2 and TRBJ1-1; TRBD1 matches 7 bases. CDR3 nucleotide sequence: TGCGCCAGCAGTCACAGGGGTAATGAAGCTTTCTTT. Protein sequence: CASSHRGNEAFF.